The source of this T cell receptor (beta chain) is a study of blood T cells in healthy people across ages. Germline V gene data show CDR1 as SQVTM and CDR2 as ANQGSEA. With V trimmed by 2 bases and J by 6 bases, 1 base remained unmatched. This CDR3 has 13 amino acids. Healthy Russian Caucasian donors spanned ages roughly 6 to 90 years. Each individual donor underwent a draw of roughly 10 milliliters of peripheral blood. This clonotype was observed a handful of times. For the second PCR, which ran for 7 to 11 cycles, a sample-barcoded 5' primer and a J-beta primer mix were used. One entry per CDR3 protein results from TCRdb running MiXCR on the 5' RACE reads. Of about 780,000 distinct CDR3 sequences listed, roughly 25% are singletons. The same data also went into a second study, on T cells of mothers and their children. From that study: In each mother, TCR beta CDR3 reads exceeded 9.5 million; in each child, they numbered 2.5 million to 3.5 million. The effect of thymic selection on TCR recombination output is similar between related and unrelated pairs.

This receptor was obtained from a boy between 10 and 17 years old in good health. The chain links TRBV29-1 to TRBJ2-1; 10 bases fit TRBD2. The sample taken for sequencing was blood. The CDR3: CSVEKRGGNEQFF. CDR3 sequence (DNA): TGCAGCGTTGAAAAGCGGGGGGGCAATGAGCAGTTCTTC.